This T cell receptor (beta chain) is drawn from a study of shared clonotypes between healthy human individuals. The V and J ends lost 0 bases and 0 bases respectively, with 7 bases between them. The CDR3 extends over 14 amino acids. CDR1 is SGHNT, CDR2 YYREEE, per germline (reference sequence). Produced via immunoSEQ multiplex PCR; TCRdb's table is partial and in-frame only. Seen here are roughly 1,800,000 clones, about 95% observed once, and the top ten hold approximately 1.2%. CD45RO-negative cells were positively selected for CCR7, leaving out terminally differentiated effector memory CD45RA+ cells.

The chain combines TRBV5-4 with TRBJ2-7; no definite D call. The sample comprised naive CD8+ T cells sorted from blood. This receptor was obtained from a man aged 18 to 29 in good health. In nucleotides, the CDR3 is TGTGCCAGCAGCTTGGTAGGGTACTCCTACGAGCAGTACTTC. Amino acid sequence: CASSLVGYSYEQYF.